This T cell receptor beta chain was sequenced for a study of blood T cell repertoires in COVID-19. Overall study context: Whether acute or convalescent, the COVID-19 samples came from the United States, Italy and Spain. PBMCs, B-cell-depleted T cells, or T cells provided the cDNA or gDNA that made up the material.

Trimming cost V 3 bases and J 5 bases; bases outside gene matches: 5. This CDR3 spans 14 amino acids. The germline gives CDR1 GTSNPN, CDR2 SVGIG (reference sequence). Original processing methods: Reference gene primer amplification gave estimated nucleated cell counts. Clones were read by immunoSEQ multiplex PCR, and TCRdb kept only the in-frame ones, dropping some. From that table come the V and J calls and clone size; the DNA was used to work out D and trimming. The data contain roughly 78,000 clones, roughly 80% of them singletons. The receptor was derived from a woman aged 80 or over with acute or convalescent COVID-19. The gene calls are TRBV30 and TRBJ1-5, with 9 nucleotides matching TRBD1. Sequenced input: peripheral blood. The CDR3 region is CAWSLQGAYQPQHF. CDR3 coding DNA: TGTGCCTGGAGCTTACAGGGGGCCTATCAGCCCCAGCATTTT.